This TCR beta chain stems from a study of blood T cell repertoires in COVID-19. Across the study: T cells, B-cell-depleted T cells, or PBMCs supplied cDNA or gDNA.

The ends were cut back, 4 bases at V and 0 bases at J, with 12 bases in the middle. Germline lookup yields CDR1 SEHNR and CDR2 FQNEAQ (reference sequence). The CDR3 length is 16 residues. Sequencing was performed with immunoSEQ multiplex PCR; in TCRdb, only in-frame clones are kept and a portion is missing. Of about 300,000 clones in the sample, roughly 90% are singletons; the top ten hold roughly 1.1%. The sample taken for sequencing was PBMCs or T cells enriched from blood (not recorded which). This chain connects TRBV7-9 to TRBJ2-2, with D possibly being TRBD1 (6 bases). The clonotype was recovered from a woman under 40 who had recovered from COVID-19. As DNA, the CDR3 is TGTGCCAGCAGCTCAACCGGGACAACGAACACCGGGGAGCTGTTTTTT. Translation: CASSSTGTTNTGELFF. The full variable domain, completed using reference TRBV7-9 and TRBJ2-2, is DTGVSQNPRHKITKRGQNVTFRCDPISEHNRLYWYRQTLGQGPEFLTYFQNEAQLEKSRLLSDRFSAERPKGSFSTLEIQRTEQGDSAMYLCASSSTGTTNTGELFFGEGSRLTVL.